The TCR beta chain under discussion was sequenced for a study of CD8 T cells in ankylosing spondylitis. Notes on the study in general: Disease-associated clones were reportedly significantly overrepresented in matched ankylosing spondylitis synovial fluid. The study identified a TCR beta motif of roughly eight highly homologous variants that appeared characteristic of ankylosing spondylitis blood.

Unmatched junction bases numbered 4, after V lost 6 bases and J lost 2 bases. CDR1 and CDR2 (germline): SQVTM, ANQGSEA. CDR3 length equals 14 residues. This clonotype was recorded at least ten times. Its target is not known. Construction of TCR beta libraries was performed using quantitative 5'-RACE with molecular barcodes. From the 5' RACE reads, TCRdb called clonotypes with MiXCR, one entry per CDR3 protein. Among 200,000 to 300,000 distinct CDR3 sequences, around 9.1% were seen once, and the ten largest hold around 7%. Input material: blood, either unsorted or a sorted T cell fraction (not recorded which). The receptor was isolated from a male donor with ankylosing spondylitis or in good health (not recorded which). J is TRBJ2-7 and V is TRBV29-1; 13 nucleotides agree with TRBD2. In DNA, the CDR3 is TGCAGCGTACTAGCGGGGGGGCCTCCCTACGAGCAGTACTTC. It codes for CSVLAGGPPYEQYF.